Below, 12 T cell receptor beta chains from the same sample are listed, as sequenced in a study of blood T cell repertoires in COVID-19. Repertoires were generated with immunoSEQ multiplex PCR, while TCRdb's copy carries only in-frame clones and drops some. Here the sample spans hundreds of thousands of clones, 85% to 90% being singletons. The specimen sequenced was PBMCs or T cells enriched from blood (not recorded which). The receptor set was obtained from a woman aged 18 to 35 who had recovered from COVID-19.

The V gene is TRBV10-2, the J gene TRBJ2-3, with 9 bases aligning to TRBD1. Germline CDR1 reads WSHSY; CDR2 reads SAAADI. V trimming: 3 bases; J trimming: 0 bases; junction bases outside the gene matches: 1. The CDR3 covers 15 residues. The CDR3 loop is CASSEQGASTDTQYF. For the CDR3, the DNA is TGCGCCAGCAGTGAACAGGGGGCTAGCACAGATACGCAGTATTTT.

This chain uses TRBV6-4 with TRBJ2-1, with 9 bases that match TRBD2. Germline V lookup: CDR1 MRHNA, CDR2 SNTAGT. J lost 4 bases, V lost 2 bases, and 3 bases had no gene match. There are 15 residues in the CDR3. CDR3 nucleotide sequence: TGTGCCAGCAGTGACAGCCTAGCGGGGTACAATGAGCAGTTCTTC. Protein product: CASSDSLAGYNEQFF.

This clone was observed once. The chain carries TRBV10-1 and TRBJ2-2; perhaps TRBD1 as D (8 bases). Deletions cut 6 bases from V and 3 bases from J, with 11 bases between. This CDR3 is 14 amino acids long. In germline, CDR1 is WNHNN, CDR2 SYGVQD (reference sequence). This CDR3 reads CASRAGQDTGELFF. The CDR3 coding sequence is TGCGCCAGCAGAGCGGGACAGGACACCGGGGAGCTGTTTTTT.

V gene TRBV18 combines with J gene TRBJ1-1; 10 positions match TRBD1. The CDR3 has 16 amino acids. Germline V CDR1 and CDR2: KGHSH, LQKENI. V shed 4 bases, J shed 0 bases, and the junction held 5 bases outside the gene matches. In DNA, the CDR3 is TGTGCCAGCTCACGAACGGGACAGGGGATGAACACTGAAGCTTTCTTT. Translated, it gives CASSRTGQGMNTEAFF.

The chain employs TRBV6-5 and TRBJ1-1; a weak D match, TRBD1 (5 bases). There are 13 residues in the CDR3. V shed 10 bases and J shed 0 bases, with 12 bases lying between them. Germline loops: CDR1 MNHEY, CDR2 SVGAGI. CDR3 in amino acids: CATRGSMNTEAFF. CDR3 coding DNA: TGTGCCACCCGGGGGTCTATGAACACTGAAGCTTTCTTT.

The rearrangement joins TRBV2 to TRBJ2-5, with D maybe TRBD2 (5 bases). The length of the CDR3 is 13 residues. The germline V gene encodes CDR1 SNHLY and CDR2 FYNNEI. V lost 7 bases and J lost 7, with 16 bases in between. Written as DNA, the CDR3 is TGTGCCAGCAAAATTGCGGGCGACGGGACCCAGTACTTC. Translated, it gives CASKIAGDGTQYF.

The rearrangement links TRBV19 to TRBJ2-7; D is possibly TRBD2 (5 bases). The germline V gene has CDR1 LNHDA and CDR2 SQIVND (reference sequence). The CDR3 has 12 residues. V was clipped by 5 bases and J by 6 bases, with 11 bases between them. The CDR3 protein is CASSPPGSEQYF. The CDR3 region has the DNA TGTGCCAGTAGTCCCCCGGGATCCGAGCAGTACTTC.

The chain carries TRBV11-2 and TRBJ1-2; 9 bases are a match to TRBD1. Germline V gene data show CDR1 as SGHAT and CDR2 as FQNNGV. The CDR3 runs to 13 residues. J lost 4 bases, V lost 3 bases, and 0 bases had no gene match. The CDR3 here is CASSLGQGYGYTF. The CDR3 DNA reads TGTGCCAGCAGCTTGGGACAGGGCTATGGCTACACCTTC. The full variable domain, in which reference TRBV11-2 and TRBJ1-2 provide the parts outside the CDR3, is EAGVAQSPRYKIIEKRQSVAFWCNPISGHATLYWYQQILGQGPKLLIQFQNNGVVDDSQLPKDRFSAERLKGVDSTLKIQPAKLEDSAVYLCASSLGQGYGYTFGSGTRLTVV.

This chain links TRBV5-1 with TRBJ1-4; the D gene is possibly TRBD1 (6 bases). CDR1 and CDR2 (germline): SGHRS, YFSETQ. V was trimmed by 2 bases and J by 6 bases, leaving 14 bases between them. The CDR3 is 15 residues long. The CDR3: CASSFAQGQYEKLFF. The DNA for the CDR3 is TGCGCCAGCAGCTTCGCACAGGGTCAATATGAAAAACTGTTTTTT.

The rearrangement uses TRBV9 and TRBJ1-2; 8 nucleotides align to TRBD1. In germline, CDR1 is SGDLS, CDR2 YYNGEE. Losses at the gene ends were 4 bases for V and 2 bases for J; bases not matched to a gene: 4. The CDR3 is 14 amino acids. CDR3 region: CASSPRDRNYGYTF. In DNA, the CDR3 is TGTGCCAGCAGCCCCAGGGACAGGAACTATGGCTACACCTTC.

As concerns this clone: Because the CDR3's place on the DNA is in doubt, the DNA is left out and the CDR3 is given as listed by TCRdb. This CDR3 reads CASTSGSYEQYF. V gene TRBV19 combines with J gene TRBJ2-7; the table assigns TRBD2, which was not confirmed against the DNA. Both ends counted, the CDR3 spans 12 residues. The V gene's germline CDR1 is LNHDA and CDR2 SQIVND (reference sequence).

This sequence joins TRBV7-9 and TRBJ2-7; TRBD2 might be the D (5 bases). Germline V CDR1 and CDR2: SEHNR, FQNEAQ (reference sequence). This CDR3 is 12 amino acids long. The V and J ends lost 0 bases and 5 bases respectively, with 5 bases between them. CDR3 nucleotide sequence: TGTGCCAGCAGCTTAGCGAGGGACGAGCAGTACTTC. Amino acid sequence: CASSLARDEQYF.